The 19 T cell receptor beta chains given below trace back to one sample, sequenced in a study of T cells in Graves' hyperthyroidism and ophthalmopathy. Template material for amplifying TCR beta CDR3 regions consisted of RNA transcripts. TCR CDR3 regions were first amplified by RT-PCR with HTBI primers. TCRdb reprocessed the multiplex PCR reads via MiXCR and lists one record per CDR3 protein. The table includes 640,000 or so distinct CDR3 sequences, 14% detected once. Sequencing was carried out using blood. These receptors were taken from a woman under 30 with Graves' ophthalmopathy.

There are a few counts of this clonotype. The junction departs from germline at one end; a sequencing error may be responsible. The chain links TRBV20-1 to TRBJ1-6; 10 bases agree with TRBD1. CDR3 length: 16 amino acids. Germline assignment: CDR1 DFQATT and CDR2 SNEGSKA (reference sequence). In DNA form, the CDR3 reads TGCAGTGCCAGAGACAGGGGGCTCACCTATAATTCACCCCTCCACTTT. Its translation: CSARDRGLTYNSPLHF.

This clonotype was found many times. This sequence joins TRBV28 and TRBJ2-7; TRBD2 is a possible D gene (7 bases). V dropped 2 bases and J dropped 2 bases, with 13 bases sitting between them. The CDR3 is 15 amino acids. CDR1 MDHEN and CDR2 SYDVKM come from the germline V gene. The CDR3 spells CASSLEGEGPYEQYF. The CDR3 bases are TGTGCCAGCAGTTTAGAGGGGGAGGGCCCCTACGAGCAGTACTTC.

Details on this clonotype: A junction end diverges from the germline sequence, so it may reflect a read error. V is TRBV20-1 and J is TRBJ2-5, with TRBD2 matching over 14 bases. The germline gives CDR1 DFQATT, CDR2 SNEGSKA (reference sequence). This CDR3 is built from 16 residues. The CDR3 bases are TGCAGTGCCTGTGGACTAGCGGGAGGCCTCCAAGAGACCCGGTACTTC. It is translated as CSACGLAGGLQETRYF.

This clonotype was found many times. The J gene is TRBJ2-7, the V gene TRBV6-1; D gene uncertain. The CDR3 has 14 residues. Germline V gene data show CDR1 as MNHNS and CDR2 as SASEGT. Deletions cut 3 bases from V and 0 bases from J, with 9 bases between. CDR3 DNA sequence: TGTGCCAGCAGTGAGAGATCCAGCTCCTACGAGCAGTACTTC. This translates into CASSERSSSYEQYF.

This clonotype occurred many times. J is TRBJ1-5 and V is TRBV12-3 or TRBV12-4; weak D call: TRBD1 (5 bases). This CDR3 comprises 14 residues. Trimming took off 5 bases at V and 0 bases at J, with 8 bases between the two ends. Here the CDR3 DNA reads TGTGCCAGCAGTCCAGGGCATAGCAATCAGCCCCAGCATTTT. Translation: CASSPGHSNQPQHF.

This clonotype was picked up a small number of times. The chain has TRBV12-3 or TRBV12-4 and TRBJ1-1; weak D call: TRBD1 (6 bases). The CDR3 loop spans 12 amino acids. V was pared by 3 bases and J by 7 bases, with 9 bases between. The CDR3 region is CASSFQGNEAFF. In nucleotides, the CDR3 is TGTGCCAGCAGTTTCCAGGGGAATGAAGCTTTCTTT.

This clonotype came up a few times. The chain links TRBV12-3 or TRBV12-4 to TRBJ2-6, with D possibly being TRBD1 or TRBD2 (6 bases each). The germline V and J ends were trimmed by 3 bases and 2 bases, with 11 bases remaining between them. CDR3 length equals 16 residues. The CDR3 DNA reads TGTGCCAGCAGTTTTCCGAGGGGGGCTGGGGCCAACGTCCTGACTTTC. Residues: CASSFPRGAGANVLTF.

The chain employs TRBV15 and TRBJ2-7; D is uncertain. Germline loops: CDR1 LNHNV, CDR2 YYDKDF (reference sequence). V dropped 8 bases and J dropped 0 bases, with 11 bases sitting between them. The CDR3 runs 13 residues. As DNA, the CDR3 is TGTGCCACCCGATCATACACCTCCTACGAGCAGTACTTC. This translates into CATRSYTSYEQYF.

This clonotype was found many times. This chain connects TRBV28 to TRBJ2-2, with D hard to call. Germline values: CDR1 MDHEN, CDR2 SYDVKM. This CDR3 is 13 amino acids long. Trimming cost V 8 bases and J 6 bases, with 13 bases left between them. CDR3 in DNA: TGTGCCAGCTTTTTCATTGGGGCCGGGGAGCTGTTTTTT. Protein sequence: CASFFIGAGELFF.

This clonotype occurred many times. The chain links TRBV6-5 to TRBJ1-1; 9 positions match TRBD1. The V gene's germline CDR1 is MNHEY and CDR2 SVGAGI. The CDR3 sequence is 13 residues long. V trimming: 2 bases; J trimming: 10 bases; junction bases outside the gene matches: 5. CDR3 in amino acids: CASSYEGQGGAFF. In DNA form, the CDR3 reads TGTGCCAGCAGTTACGAGGGACAGGGAGGAGCTTTCTTT.

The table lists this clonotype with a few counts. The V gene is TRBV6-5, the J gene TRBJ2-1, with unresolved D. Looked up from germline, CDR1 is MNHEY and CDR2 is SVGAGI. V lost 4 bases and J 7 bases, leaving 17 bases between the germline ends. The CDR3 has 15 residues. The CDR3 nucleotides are TGTGCCAGCAGTTTCCGGTATTTTGGGCGGAATGAGCAGTTCTTC. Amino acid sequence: CASSFRYFGRNEQFF.

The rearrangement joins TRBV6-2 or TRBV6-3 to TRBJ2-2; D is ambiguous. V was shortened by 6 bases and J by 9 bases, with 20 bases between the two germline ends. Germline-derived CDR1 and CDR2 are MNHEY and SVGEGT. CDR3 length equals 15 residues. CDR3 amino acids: CASSHSRALLRELFF. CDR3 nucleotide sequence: TGTGCCAGCAGCCATTCTCGGGCACTACTCCGGGAGCTGTTTTTT.

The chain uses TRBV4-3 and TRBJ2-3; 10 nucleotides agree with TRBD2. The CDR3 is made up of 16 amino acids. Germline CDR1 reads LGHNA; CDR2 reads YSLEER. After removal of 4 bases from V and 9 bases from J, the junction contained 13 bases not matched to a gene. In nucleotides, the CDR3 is TGCGCCAGCAGCCGAGGTCTAGCGGGAGTGGTAGGAACGCAGTATTTT. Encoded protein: CASSRGLAGVVGTQYF.

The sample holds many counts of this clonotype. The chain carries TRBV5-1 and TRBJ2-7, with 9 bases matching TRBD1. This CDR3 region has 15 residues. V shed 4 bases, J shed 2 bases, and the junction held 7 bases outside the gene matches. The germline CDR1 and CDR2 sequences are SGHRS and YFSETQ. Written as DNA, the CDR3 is TGCGCCAGCAGCGGGGGACAGGGAAGCCCCTACGAGCAGTACTTC. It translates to CASSGGQGSPYEQYF.

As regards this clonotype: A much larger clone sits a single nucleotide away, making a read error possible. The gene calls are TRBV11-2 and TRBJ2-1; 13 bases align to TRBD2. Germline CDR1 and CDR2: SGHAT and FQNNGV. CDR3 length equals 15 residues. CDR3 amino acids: CASSPGLAGLDEKFF. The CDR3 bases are TGTGCCAGCAGCCCGGGACTAGCGGGATTAGATGAGAAGTTCTTC.

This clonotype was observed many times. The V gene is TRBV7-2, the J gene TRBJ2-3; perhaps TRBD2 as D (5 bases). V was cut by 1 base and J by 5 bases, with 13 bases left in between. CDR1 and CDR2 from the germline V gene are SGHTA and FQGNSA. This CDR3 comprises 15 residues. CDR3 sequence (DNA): TGTGCCAGCAGCTTAGTCGGTGGGAGTGGAGATACGCAGTATTTT. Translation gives CASSLVGGSGDTQYF. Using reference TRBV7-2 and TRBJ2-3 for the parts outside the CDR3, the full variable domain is GAGVSQSPSNKVTEKGKDVELRCDPISGHTALYWYRQSLGQGLEFLIYFQGNSAPDKSGLPSDRFSAERTGGSVSTLTIQRTQQEDSAVYLCASSLVGGSGDTQYFGPGTRLTVL.

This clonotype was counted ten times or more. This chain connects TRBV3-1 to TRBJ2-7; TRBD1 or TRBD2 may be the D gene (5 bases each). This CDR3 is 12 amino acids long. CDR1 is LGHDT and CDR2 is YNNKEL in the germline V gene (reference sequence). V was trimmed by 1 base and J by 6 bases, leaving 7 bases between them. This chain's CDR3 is CASSQAGGEQYF. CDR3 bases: TGTGCCAGCAGCCAAGCTGGGGGCGAGCAGTACTTC.

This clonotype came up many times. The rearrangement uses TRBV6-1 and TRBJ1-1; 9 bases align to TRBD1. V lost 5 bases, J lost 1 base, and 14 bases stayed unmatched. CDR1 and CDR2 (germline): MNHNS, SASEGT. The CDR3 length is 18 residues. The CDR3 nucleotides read TGTGCCAGCAGTAAAAGGGTGGACAGGGGCTTAGGGAACACTGAAGCTTTCTTT. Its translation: CASSKRVDRGLGNTEAFF.

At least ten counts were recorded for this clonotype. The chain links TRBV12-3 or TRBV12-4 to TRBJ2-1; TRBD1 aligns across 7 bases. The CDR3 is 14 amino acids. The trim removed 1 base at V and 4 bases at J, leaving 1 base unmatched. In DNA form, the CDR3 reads TGTGCCAGCAGTTTAGGGGACAGATACAATGAGCAGTTCTTC. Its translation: CASSLGDRYNEQFF.